The clone carrying this T cell receptor (beta chain) was found many times. The source of the sample is a study of early T cells in non-severe SARS-CoV-2 infection. TCRdb reprocessed the 5' RACE reads via MiXCR and lists one record per CDR3 protein. The repertoire holds roughly 65,000 distinct CDR3 sequences, with more than 9% as singletons. Trimming took 8 bases from V and 3 from J, leaving 16 bases between them. The germline CDR1 and CDR2 sequences are WNHNN and SYGVQD (reference sequence). The length of the CDR3 is 15 residues. This receptor was identified in an adult who was a healthcare worker with PCR-confirmed SARS-CoV-2 infection or an uninfected control (not recorded which). J is TRBJ2-2 and V is TRBV10-1; tentatively, D is TRBD1 (6 bases). Sequences were obtained from whole blood. CDR3 sequence (DNA): TGCGCCAGCTCAATAGACAGGAGAGACACCGGGGAGCTGTTTTTT. It codes for CASSIDRRDTGELFF.